This TCR beta chain was retrieved from a study of T cell responses to AZD1222 COVID-19 vaccine. Study-wide results and caveats: Regions 160-218 and 743-854 held dominance among vaccine-associated CD4 TCRs, which spanned spike. Donors were mostly white British, more females; clonal diversity possibly underestimated. Spike-specific TCR breadth and depth both grew after two AZD1222 doses.

Germline CDR1 MDHEN, CDR2 SYDVKM. The CDR3 sequence is 14 residues long. After removal of 7 bases from V and 2 bases from J, the junction contained 7 bases not matched to a gene. Data came from immunoSEQ multiplex PCR; TCRdb stores just in-frame clones and leaves some out. The table lists approximately 150,000 clones, about 94% of them singletons, with roughly 4% in the top ten. Pooled in the analysis were second doses at about 4 or about 12 weeks. Note on this clone: Its antigen is currently unknown.

This rearrangement joins TRBV28 to TRBJ2-7, with 8 bases lining up with TRBD1. The material was peripheral blood, obtained 28 days after the second AZD1222 dose. The source is an adult who received the AZD1222 COVID-19 vaccine. Written as DNA, the CDR3 is TGTGCCAGCACCTACAGGGGGGCGGCCTACGAGCAGTACTTC. Residues: CASTYRGAAYEQYF.